This T cell receptor beta chain comes out of a study of human T cells and chemical hapten exposure (dated by TCRdb to the early 2020s). Some background on the complete study: For sensitization, 2% DPC in acetone was applied to a 2 cm by 2 cm area of upper inner arm skin. Patients additionally received weekly therapeutic DPC doses to the scalp throughout the roughly 23-week study period. Patch testing was done on the upper back using Finn chambers containing 0.01% DPC, and results were scored after 6 days according to International Contact Dermatitis Research Group standards. Most of the patients in the cohort were female, and the cohort covered alopecia areata with under or over 50% scalp involvement, alopecia totalis and alopecia universalis. The libraries were sequenced as a pool, and the TCR yield per sample differed mostly because of small variations in library volumes within the pool. In alopecia patients, the study followed how the peripheral blood TCR repertoire changed in vivo over primary and secondary sensitization to diphenylcyclopropenone (DPC), a hapten. Blood samples were taken from patients before sensitization (week 0) and then at 2, 6 and about 24 weeks after DPC sensitization. Blood for TCR sequencing was provided by twenty-nine alopecia patients at one to four time points (pre-sensitization, 2, 6 and 24 weeks). The paper as a whole reports these results and caveats: All patients had alopecia, a presumed autoimmune disease, so their immune response might differ from that of healthy individuals. Patch test score correlated positively with the number of PT1 expanded TCRs, reaching significance at thresholds 8, 16 and 32 but not at 4. After repeated subsampling, the strength of the expansion versus patch-test correlation and the threshold at which it became significant changed. The number of TCRs above 1 in 1000 frequency did not change with DPC sensitization; there was no evidence of global repertoire structure alterations. Compared with pre-sensitization or healthy control sets, expanded TCRs formed significantly more large CDR3 similarity clusters, which is consistent with antigen-driven responses.

CDR1 and CDR2, per the germline V gene (reference sequence), are SEHNR and FQNEAQ. V sheds 5 bases and J sheds 4 bases, leaving 18 bases between their ends. The CDR3 holds 15 amino acids from the cysteine to the phenylalanine. Only the CDR3 DNA stays, 45 bases, in frame from base 1. This clonotype was detected many times. Its antigen has not been determined. Per-nucleotide qualities are absent, and no much larger clonotype sits a single base away. The library relied on RACE. TCRdb lists the instrument as NextSeq 500. Library preparation attached unique molecular identifiers to individual cDNA molecules for quantitative, reproducible TCR counting. For every blood RNA sample, sequencing covered both the TCR alpha and TCR beta chains. From the authors' description of their analysis: The median number of TCRs per sample was 85,000 to 100,000, ranging from 23,224 to 690,600. The Decombinator software suite was used to annotate the V, J and CDR3 of the TCR reads. To make PS versus PT1 abundance plots, every sample was subsampled to the same number of TCRs (28,000). TCRs were defined as expanded if absent before sensitization and observed at least eight times at the 2-week time point. Through fastp at Q25 and MiXCR, TCRdb rebuilt clones from the public reads, retaining in-frame beta chains. Here each entry gathers all rows of one CDR3 protein and keeps the most common genes and DNA. The V and J calls here are based on TCRdb, not the publication. The sample table contains 130,000 or so distinct CDR3 sequences; only one count was recorded for around 10% of them. The top ten constitute more than 2% of the sample.

The time point label, read with the paper, signifies: patch test 3, about 24 weeks after DPC sensitization. In the paper's terms, the treatment or condition label means: therapeutic diphenylcyclopropenone sensitization with weekly scalp DPC. Blood at each patch-test visit was drawn before the patch test was applied. To be eligible, patients had to be aged 18 to 70, diagnosed with alopecia and judged suitable for DPC therapy, while pregnant patients were excluded. Total RNA was extracted from unfractionated whole blood that had been collected in Tempus Blood RNA tubes. The sequence came from a woman in her fifties or sixties with alopecia areata. Some clones in this sample may be carry-over from other donors' samples. Recombination linked TRBV7-9 to TRBJ2-7; the D call could be TRBD1 or TRBD2, with each sharing 5 bases. The starting material was whole blood, obtained in connection with sensitization to the hapten diphenylcyclopropenone (DPC). The DNA sequence is given as TGTGCCAGCAGCCCCCCCGGCCGGGGCCTGTACGAGCAGTACTTC. This translates into CASSPPGRGLYEQYF.